These 22 T cell receptor beta chains share one sample of origin, sequenced in a study of T cell responses to AZD1222 COVID-19 vaccine. Libraries were prepared by immunoSEQ multiplex PCR; TCRdb keeps only in-frame clonotypes and omits some of them. This sample has about 110,000 clones, with approximately 90% found just once. The sequenced sample was peripheral blood, obtained on day 0 of AZD1222 vaccination. The receptors come from an adult in good health.

The chain joins TRBV3-1 (or the pseudogene TRBV3-2) to TRBJ1-5; TRBD1 is a possible D gene (6 bases). The CDR3 runs to 15 residues. Germline CDR1 reads LGHDT; CDR2 reads YNNKEL (reference sequence). V dropped 4 bases and J dropped 6 bases, with 16 bases sitting between them. CDR3 residues: CASSPGALGSQPQHF. In DNA form, the CDR3 reads TGTGCCAGCAGCCCAGGGGCTCTGGGAAGTCAGCCCCAGCATTTT.

The chain has TRBV29-1 and TRBJ2-1; maybe TRBD1 (5 bases). In germline, CDR1 is SQVTM, CDR2 ANQGSEA. The V end was cut by 2 bases, the J end by 6 bases, with 14 bases between. The CDR3 runs 14 residues. CDR3 region: CSVEKGRAGNEQFF. In DNA form, the CDR3 reads TGCAGCGTTGAAAAAGGCAGGGCAGGCAATGAGCAGTTCTTC.

The chain employs TRBV19 and TRBJ1-1; D gene uncertain. In germline, CDR1 is LNHDA, CDR2 SQIVND (reference sequence). The germline V and J ends were trimmed by 7 bases and 2 bases, with 17 bases remaining between them. CDR3 size: 15 residues. CDR3 in DNA: TGTGCCAGTACCCACGGTAGGCGGGTAAACACTGAAGCTTTCTTT. It yields the protein CASTHGRRVNTEAFF.

This CDR3 reads CASSSGQLNTEAFF. Here the CDR3 DNA reads TGCGCCAGCAGCTCGGGACAGCTGAACACTGAAGCTTTCTTT. This chain uses TRBV5-1 with TRBJ1-1; 7 bases align to TRBD1. The CDR3 is made up of 14 amino acids. V lost 3 bases, J lost 0 bases, and 2 bases stayed unmatched. The V gene's germline CDR1 is SGHRS and CDR2 YFSETQ.

This clone has just a few counts. V and J are TRBV6-5 and TRBJ1-2; D remains unclear. The germline V and J ends were trimmed by 10 bases and 0 bases, with 9 bases remaining between them. This CDR3 contains 12 residues. Germline loops: CDR1 MNHEY, CDR2 SVGAGI. CDR3 DNA sequence: TGTGCCACTTCGAAAGCTAACTATGGCTACACCTTC. This encodes CATSKANYGYTF.

The chain is built from TRBV4-1 and TRBJ2-3, with D uncertain. There are 15 residues in the CDR3. The V gene's germline CDR1 is MGHRA and CDR2 YSYEKL. Trimming took off 1 base at V and 2 bases at J, with 10 bases between the two ends. This chain's CDR3 is CASSQVKRDTDTQYF. CDR3 DNA sequence: TGCGCCAGCAGCCAAGTGAAAAGGGACACAGATACGCAGTATTTT.

The chain employs TRBV18 and TRBJ1-6; D call uncertain. This CDR3 spans 14 amino acids. Trimming removed 6 bases at V and 9 bases at J, with 15 bases between. Looked up from germline, CDR1 is KGHSH and CDR2 is LQKENI. The CDR3 protein is CASSLSPGGSPLHF. DNA for the CDR3: TGTGCCAGCTCTCTTTCCCCAGGAGGTTCACCCCTCCACTTT.

About this clone: This CDR3 is also generated by other DNA sequences in the sample. CDR3: CASSLDANTEAFF. CDR3 nucleotides: TGTGCCAGCAGCTTAGACGCGAACACTGAAGCTTTCTTT. The V gene is TRBV5-4, the J gene TRBJ1-1; no clear D. The V end was cut by 2 bases, the J end by 1 base, with 6 bases between. Germline V gene lookup returns CDR1 SGHNT and CDR2 YYREEE (reference sequence). This CDR3 is 13 amino acids long.

The chain combines TRBV24-1 with TRBJ1-1, with D possibly matching TRBD1 (6 bases). From germline, CDR1 is KGHDR and CDR2 SFDVKD. V lost 9 bases and J 5 bases, leaving 21 bases between the germline ends. The length of the CDR3 is 15 residues. The CDR3 sequence: CATQESGGARTEAFF. The CDR3 region has the DNA TGTGCCACCCAGGAGTCCGGGGGCGCGAGAACTGAAGCTTTCTTT.

The chain employs TRBV19 and TRBJ2-5, with TRBD2 identical over 13 bases. CDR1 and CDR2 from the germline V gene are LNHDA and SQIVND (reference sequence). Germline trimming cut 5 bases from V and 1 base from J; bases unmatched to any gene: 4. This CDR3 has 16 residues. CDR3 in amino acids: CASSPRTSGSQETQYF. Written as DNA, the CDR3 is TGTGCCAGTAGTCCAAGGACTAGCGGGAGCCAAGAGACCCAGTACTTC.

A note on this clone: Additional DNA sequences in this sample encode the identical CDR3. This CDR3 is CASSLNYEQYF. The CDR3 region has the DNA TGTGCCAGCAGCCTGAACTACGAGCAGTACTTC. The chain joins TRBV12-3 or TRBV12-4 to TRBJ2-7; D is unclear. CDR3 length: 11 amino acids. With 6 bases removed from V and 3 bases from J, the gap between germline ends came to 6 bases.

V is TRBV27 and J is TRBJ1-2; D unresolved. This CDR3 is built from 13 residues. Germline CDR1 reads MNHEY; CDR2 reads SMNVEV (reference sequence). V gave up 3 bases and J gave up 8 bases, with 13 bases separating them. The CDR3: CASSLGFHGGYTF. The CDR3 DNA reads TGTGCCAGCAGTTTGGGATTCCATGGCGGCTACACCTTC.

This clone appeared once. The rearrangement links TRBV30 to TRBJ1-6; D not resolved. The CDR3 is 15 residues long. V shed 1 base and J shed 7 bases, with 14 bases lying between them. The germline gives CDR1 GTSNPN, CDR2 SVGIG (reference sequence). DNA of the CDR3: TGTGCCTGGAGTGCCGAACTCTCAGGAAATTCACCCCTCCACTTT. Its protein is CAWSAELSGNSPLHF. The whole variable domain, remainder taken from reference TRBV30 and TRBJ1-6, is SQTIHQWPATLVQPVGSPLSLECTVEGTSNPNLYWYRQAAGRGLQLLFYSVGIGQISSEVPQNLSASRPQDRQFILSSKKLLLSDSGFYLCAWSAELSGNSPLHFGNGTRLTVT.

This clone occurred once. V gene TRBV20-1 combines with J gene TRBJ2-7; 10 nucleotides align to TRBD2. CDR1 and CDR2 from the germline V gene are DFQATT and SNEGSKA (reference sequence). CDR3 size: 16 residues. V lost 3 bases to trimming and J lost 5 bases; unmatched junction nucleotides: 13. CDR3 region: CSASALAGAQIHEQYV. DNA of the CDR3: TGCAGTGCTAGTGCCCTAGCGGGAGCCCAAATCCACGAGCAGTACGTC.

This clone was counted a few times. The V and J genes are TRBV2 and TRBJ2-2; the D is unclear. CDR3 length equals 14 residues. The germline V and J ends were trimmed by 6 bases and 0 bases, with 8 bases remaining between them. CDR1 SNHLY and CDR2 FYNNEI come from the germline V gene. The CDR3: CASRGSANTGELFF. DNA of the CDR3: TGTGCCAGCAGGGGAAGCGCGAACACCGGGGAGCTGTTTTTT.

The CDR3 DNA reads TGTGCCAGCAGCTTAGATGGGTTAGCTAACAATGAGCAGTTCTTC. The encoded protein is CASSLDGLANNEQFF. V and J are TRBV11-3 and TRBJ2-1; D unresolved. Per the germline V gene, CDR1 is SGHNT and CDR2 is YENEEA. Trimming removed 0 bases at V and 5 bases at J, with 11 bases between. The CDR3 runs 15 residues.

This clone appeared a single time. This chain links TRBV11-2 with TRBJ1-6; 9 bases match TRBD1. This CDR3 has 16 amino acids. Germline V gene data show CDR1 as SGHAT and CDR2 as FQNNGV. The ends lost 3 bases at V and 6 bases at J; junction bases unmatched: 6. In DNA form, the CDR3 reads TGTGCCAGCAGCTTCCTACCGGGACAGGGTAATTCACCCCTCCACTTT. Translation: CASSFLPGQGNSPLHF.

The CDR3 here is CASSSQGSGELFF. CDR3 DNA: TGTGCCAGCAGCTCACAGGGTTCCGGGGAGCTGTTTTTT. This chain connects TRBV3-1 (or the pseudogene TRBV3-2) to TRBJ2-2, with D perhaps matching TRBD1 (6 bases). The V end lost 5 bases, the J end lost 6 bases, and 10 bases lay between the germline ends. Germline V gene lookup returns CDR1 LGHDT and CDR2 YNNKEL (reference sequence). The CDR3 loop spans 13 amino acids.

The chain employs TRBV2 and TRBJ2-7; 7 nucleotides agree with TRBD1. Germline V gives CDR1 SNHLY, CDR2 FYNNEI. Trimming at V came to 8 bases and at J to 1 base, leaving 8 bases not matched to a gene. The CDR3 spans 14 residues. CDR3 coding DNA: TGTGCCAGCGGTAGGACAGGCCAATCCTACGAGCAGTACTTC. Its protein is CASGRTGQSYEQYF.

The CDR3 sequence: CASSVGDRVTEAFF. As DNA, the CDR3 is TGTGCCAGCAGCGTAGGCGACAGGGTTACTGAAGCTTTCTTT. This chain connects TRBV9 to TRBJ1-1; 7 bases fit TRBD1. Germline assignment: CDR1 SGDLS and CDR2 YYNGEE. J gave up 5 bases and V 0 bases, and 4 bases lay outside the gene matches. The CDR3 sequence is 14 residues long.

The chain recombines TRBV7-8 with TRBJ1-1; 7 positions agree with TRBD1. The CDR3 is 16 residues long. The germline V gene encodes CDR1 SGHVS and CDR2 FQNEAQ. The ends lost 2 bases at V and 0 bases at J; junction bases unmatched: 6. CDR3 amino acids: CASSLMGQYMNTEAFF. DNA of the CDR3: TGTGCCAGCAGCTTAATGGGACAGTACATGAACACTGAAGCTTTCTTT.

The chain is built from TRBV6-4 and TRBJ2-1; 10 positions agree with TRBD1. The CDR3 is 14 residues long. Germline-derived CDR1 and CDR2 are MRHNA and SNTAGT. Trimming took 5 bases from V and 7 from J; bases not matched to a gene: 5. The CDR3 region is CASSLLGQGNEQFF. CDR3 in DNA: TGTGCCAGCAGTCTCCTGGGACAGGGGAATGAGCAGTTCTTC.